These T cell receptor beta chains were read from a single sample in a study of radiotherapy plus CTLA-4 blockade in lung cancer. Data came from immunoSEQ multiplex PCR; TCRdb stores just in-frame clones and leaves some out. The table shows about 60,000 clones, with under 85% occurring only once. Specimen: peripheral blood, collected from a patient treated with radiotherapy plus ipilimumab. These receptors all stem from a human donor with non-small cell lung cancer who had a partial response to radiotherapy plus ipilimumab. Each CDR3 is given with its conserved first and last residue. The D gene is left open where the match is weak. Some rows mark clone size as missing; the rest say once, few, many or name a class of expanded clone.

v_gene	abundance	d_gene	j_gene	len	CDR3aa	CDR3nt
TRBV30	once	TRBD1	TRBJ1-6	15	CAWSRTGAYNSPLHF	TGTGCCTGGAGTAGGACAGGGGCTTATAATTCACCCCTCCACTTT
TRBV4-2	NA	NA	TRBJ2-5	21	CASSQELTGGRLAGLRETQYF	TGTGCCAGCAGCCAAGAGCTCACCGGGGGGCGGTTAGCGGGCCTCCGAGAGACCCAGTACTTC
TRBV30	NA	NA	TRBJ1-1	14	CAWRKSRVNTEAFF	TGTGCCTGGAGGAAGTCTCGGGTGAACACTGAAGCTTTCTTT
TRBV5-1	NA	NA	TRBJ2-1	15	CASSLGLPILNEQFF	TGCGCCAGCAGCTTGGGTCTACCTATCTTGAATGAGCAGTTCTTC
TRBV18	NA	TRBD1	TRBJ2-1	16	CASSPLLTGATNEQFF	TGTGCCAGCTCACCACTTTTGACAGGGGCGACTAATGAGCAGTTCTTC
TRBV6-5	NA	TRBD2	TRBJ2-3	14	CASSYIAGGDTQYF	TGTGCCAGCAGTTACATAGCGGGAGGGGATACGCAGTATTTT
TRBV5-1	NA	NA	TRBJ2-7	13	CASSFVSESEQYF	TGCGCCAGCAGCTTTGTGTCGGAGTCCGAGCAGTACTTC
TRBV28	NA	TRBD2	TRBJ2-7	16	CASSPPRTSGPYEQYF	TGTGCCAGCAGCCCCCCCCGGACTAGCGGTCCCTACGAGCAGTACTTC
TRBV7-8	NA	NA	TRBJ1-4	15	CASSSDGATNEKLFF	TGTGCCAGCAGCTCTGACGGAGCAACTAATGAAAAACTGTTTTTT
TRBV11-3	NA	NA	TRBJ2-7	14	CASSLSRAGDEQYF	TGTGCCAGCAGCTTGAGTCGGGCAGGGGACGAGCAGTACTTC
TRBV5-4	NA	NA	TRBJ2-7	13	CASSYRDSYEQYF	TGTGCCAGCAGCTACCGGGACTCCTACGAGCAGTACTTC
TRBV7-2	NA	TRBD2	TRBJ2-1	17	CASSLARLAGGVDEQFF	TGTGCCAGCAGCTTAGCAAGACTAGCGGGAGGGGTCGATGAGCAGTTCTTC
TRBV6-1	NA	TRBD2	TRBJ2-1	16	CASSDIPGPGGDEQFF	TGTGCCAGCAGTGATATACCGGGACCGGGAGGGGATGAGCAGTTCTTC
TRBV7-2	NA	TRBD2	TRBJ2-3	14	CASSPGGWTDTQYF	TGTGCCAGCAGCCCGGGGGGGTGGACAGATACGCAGTATTTT
TRBV4-2	once	TRBD2	TRBJ2-1	15	CASSQDLAGVNEQFF	TGTGCCAGCAGCCAAGACCTAGCGGGGGTCAATGAGCAGTTCTTC
TRBV10-2	NA	NA	TRBJ2-2	15	CASSESTGWTGELFF	TGCGCCAGCAGTGAGTCGACGGGATGGACCGGGGAGCTGTTTTTT
TRBV9	NA	NA	TRBJ2-1	14	CASSPRRTTGEQFF	TGTGCCAGCAGCCCACGGAGGACGACGGGAGAGCAGTTCTTC
TRBV5-1	NA	NA	TRBJ2-7	14	CASSIPTGLDEQYF	TGCGCCAGCAGCATCCCGACGGGTTTGGACGAGCAGTACTTC
TRBV5-1	NA	NA	TRBJ2-2	13	CASSPSNTGELFF	TGCGCCAGCAGCCCATCGAACACCGGGGAGCTGTTTTTT
TRBV28	NA	NA	TRBJ2-5	15	CASQQAGVLQETQYF	TGTGCCAGTCAACAGGCAGGGGTCCTCCAAGAGACCCAGTACTTC
TRBV5-6	NA	TRBD2	TRBJ2-5	16	CASSLTSGLNQETQYF	TGTGCCAGCAGCTTGACTAGCGGTCTAAACCAAGAGACCCAGTACTTC
TRBV10-3	NA	NA	TRBJ2-7	14	CAIRGVGSAYEQYF	TGTGCCATCAGGGGCGTGGGCTCCGCCTACGAGCAGTACTTC
TRBV14	NA	TRBD1	TRBJ2-2	17	CASSLHPGTANTGELFF	TGTGCCAGCAGCCTACACCCCGGGACAGCGAACACCGGGGAGCTGTTTTTT
TRBV11-1	NA	NA	TRBJ2-3	15	CASSFAGLRDGTQYF	TGTGCCAGCAGCTTTGCGGGACTCAGGGATGGTACGCAGTATTTT
TRBV30	few	NA	TRBJ2-5	15	CACSPGGRLQETQYF	TGTGCCTGTTCACCCGGGGGACGGTTACAAGAGACCCAGTACTTC
TRBV5-4	NA	NA	TRBJ2-5	14	CASSLDRIQETQYF	TGTGCCAGCAGCTTGGACAGGATCCAAGAGACCCAGTACTTC
TRBV28	once	NA	TRBJ1-3	16	CASSLLAVGGGNTIYF	TGTGCCAGCAGTTTATTAGCAGTCGGCGGGGGAAACACCATATATTTT
TRBV30	NA	TRBD1	TRBJ1-3	14	CAWTRQGTGNTIYF	TGTGCCTGGACCAGACAGGGGACTGGAAACACCATATATTTT
TRBV19	NA	NA	TRBJ2-6	14	CASSMGGGANVLTF	TGTGCCAGTAGTATGGGAGGCGGGGCCAACGTCCTGACTTTC
TRBV28	NA	NA	TRBJ1-3	15	CASSRNRASGNTIYF	TGTGCCAGCAGTAGAAACAGGGCCTCTGGAAACACCATATATTTT
TRBV5-1	NA	TRBD1	TRBJ2-1	13	CASSRTGDNEQFF	TGCGCCAGCAGTAGGACAGGGGACAATGAGCAGTTCTTC
TRBV6-4	NA	TRBD2	TRBJ2-1	15	CASSPGLAGRDEQFF	TGTGCCAGCAGTCCTGGACTAGCGGGAAGAGATGAGCAGTTCTTC
TRBV4-1	few	TRBD1	TRBJ2-7	15	CASSHGDRAYYEQYF	TGCGCCAGCAGCCATGGGGACAGGGCCTACTACGAGCAGTACTTC
TRBV19	NA	TRBD1	TRBJ2-6	18	CASSTPGQGYSGANVLTF	TGTGCCAGTAGTACTCCGGGACAGGGATACTCTGGGGCCAACGTCCTGACTTTC
TRBV6-6	NA	TRBD1	TRBJ1-4	14	CASSKQGADEKLFF	TGTGCCAGCAGTAAACAGGGGGCCGATGAAAAACTGTTTTTT
TRBV27	NA	NA	TRBJ2-7	12	CASSYSGVEQYF	TGTGCCAGCAGTTACTCAGGGGTGGAGCAGTACTTC
TRBV30	NA	NA	TRBJ1-1	14	CAWSRGLRVTEAFF	TGTGCCTGGAGTAGGGGCCTCCGGGTCACTGAAGCTTTCTTT
TRBV27	NA	NA	TRBJ1-5	15	CASSLNRDSNQPQHF	TGTGCCAGCAGTCTAAACAGGGATAGCAATCAGCCCCAGCATTTT